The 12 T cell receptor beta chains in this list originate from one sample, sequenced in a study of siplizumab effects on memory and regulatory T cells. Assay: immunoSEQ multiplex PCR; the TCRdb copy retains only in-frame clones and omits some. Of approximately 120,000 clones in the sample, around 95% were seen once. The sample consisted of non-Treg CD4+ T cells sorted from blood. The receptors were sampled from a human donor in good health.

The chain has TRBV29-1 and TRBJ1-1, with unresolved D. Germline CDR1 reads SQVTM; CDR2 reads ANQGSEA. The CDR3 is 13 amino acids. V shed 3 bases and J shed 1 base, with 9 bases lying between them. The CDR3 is CSVEDRRNTEAFF. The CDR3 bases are TGCAGCGTTGAGGATAGGAGGAACACTGAAGCTTTCTTT.

This CDR3 reads CASRIPGPSSNQPQHF. In DNA, the CDR3 is TGTGCCAGCAGGATTCCGGGTCCCAGTAGCAATCAGCCCCAGCATTTT. The chain combines TRBV28 with TRBJ1-5; D is ambiguous. The V and J ends lost 6 bases and 0 bases respectively, with 15 bases between them. The CDR3 is 16 residues long. Per the germline V gene, CDR1 is MDHEN and CDR2 is SYDVKM.

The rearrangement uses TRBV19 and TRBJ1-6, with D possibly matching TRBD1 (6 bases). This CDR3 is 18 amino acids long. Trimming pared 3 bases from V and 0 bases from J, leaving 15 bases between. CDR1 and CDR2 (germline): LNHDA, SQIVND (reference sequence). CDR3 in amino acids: CASSIRPGTSSYNSPLHF. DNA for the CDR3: TGTGCCAGTAGTATTCGGCCAGGGACAAGCTCCTATAATTCACCCCTCCACTTT.

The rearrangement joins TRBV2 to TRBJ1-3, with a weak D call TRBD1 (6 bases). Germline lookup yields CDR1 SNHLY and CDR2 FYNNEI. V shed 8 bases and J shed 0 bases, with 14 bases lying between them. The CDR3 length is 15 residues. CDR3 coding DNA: TGTGCCAGCGGACGGGGACAAGCCTCTGGAAACACCATATATTTT. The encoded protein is CASGRGQASGNTIYF. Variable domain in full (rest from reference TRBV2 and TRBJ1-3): EPEVTQTPSHQVTQMGQEVILRCVPISNHLYFYWYRQILGQKVEFLVSFYNNEISEKSEIFDDQFSVERPDGSNFTLKIRSTKLEDSAMYFCASGRGQASGNTIYFGEGSWLTVV.

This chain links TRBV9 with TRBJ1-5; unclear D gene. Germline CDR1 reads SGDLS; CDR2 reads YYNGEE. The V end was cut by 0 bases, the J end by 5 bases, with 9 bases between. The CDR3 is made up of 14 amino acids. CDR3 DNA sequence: TGTGCCAGCAGCGTAGCCTTCTCGGATCAGCCCCAGCATTTT. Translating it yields CASSVAFSDQPQHF.

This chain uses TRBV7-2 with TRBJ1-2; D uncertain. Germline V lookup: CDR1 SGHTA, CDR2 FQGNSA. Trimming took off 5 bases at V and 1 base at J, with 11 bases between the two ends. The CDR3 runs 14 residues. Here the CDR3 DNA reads TGTGCCAGCAGCGCTGGACCGAGTAACTATGGCTACACCTTC. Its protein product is CASSAGPSNYGYTF. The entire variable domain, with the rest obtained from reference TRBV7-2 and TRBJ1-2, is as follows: GAGVSQSPSNKVTEKGKDVELRCDPISGHTALYWYRQSLGQGLEFLIYFQGNSAPDKSGLPSDRFSAERTGGSVSTLTIQRTQQEDSAVYLCASSAGPSNYGYTFGSGTRLTVV.

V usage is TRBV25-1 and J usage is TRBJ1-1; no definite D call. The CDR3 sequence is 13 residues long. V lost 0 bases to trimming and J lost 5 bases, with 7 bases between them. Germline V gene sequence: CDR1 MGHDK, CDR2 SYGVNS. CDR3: CASSEYWVTEAFF. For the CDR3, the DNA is TGTGCCAGCAGTGAATATTGGGTAACTGAAGCTTTCTTT.

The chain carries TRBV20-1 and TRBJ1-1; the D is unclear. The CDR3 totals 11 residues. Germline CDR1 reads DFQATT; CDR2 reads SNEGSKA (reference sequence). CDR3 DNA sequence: TGCAGCCCTCATTTGGCCCTTGAAGCTTTCTTT. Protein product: CSPHLALEAFF.

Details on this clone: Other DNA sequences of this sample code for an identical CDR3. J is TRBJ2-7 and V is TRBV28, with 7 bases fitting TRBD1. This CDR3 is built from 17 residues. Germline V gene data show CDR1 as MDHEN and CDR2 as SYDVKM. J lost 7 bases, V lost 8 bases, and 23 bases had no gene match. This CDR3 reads CASLASAAGEGGGEQYF. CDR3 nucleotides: TGTGCCAGCTTAGCCTCAGCCGCGGGTGAAGGGGGCGGTGAGCAGTACTTC.

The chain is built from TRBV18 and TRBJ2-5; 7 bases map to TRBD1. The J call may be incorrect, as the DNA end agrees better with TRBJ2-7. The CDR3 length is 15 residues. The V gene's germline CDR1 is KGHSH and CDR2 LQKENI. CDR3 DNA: TGTGCCAGCTCAGGCCCGGGACAGAACTCCTACGAGCAGTACTTC. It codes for CASSGPGQNSYEQYF.

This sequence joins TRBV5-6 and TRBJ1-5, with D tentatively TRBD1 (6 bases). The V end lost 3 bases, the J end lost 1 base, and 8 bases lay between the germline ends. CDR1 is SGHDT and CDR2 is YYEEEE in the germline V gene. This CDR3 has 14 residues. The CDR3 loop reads CASSSQGSNQPQHF. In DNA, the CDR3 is TGTGCCAGCAGCTCCCAGGGGAGCAATCAGCCCCAGCATTTT.

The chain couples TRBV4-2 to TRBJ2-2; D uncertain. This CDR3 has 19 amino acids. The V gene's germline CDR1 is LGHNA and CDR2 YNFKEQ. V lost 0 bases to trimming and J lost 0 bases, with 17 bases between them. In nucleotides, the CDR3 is TGTGCCAGCAGCCAAGATTGGTGGGGTGAGAAACCGAACACCGGGGAGCTGTTTTTT. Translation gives CASSQDWWGEKPNTGELFF.